This T cell receptor (beta chain) stems from a study of T cells in Graves' hyperthyroidism and ophthalmopathy. Whole-study results and caveats: A model built on 13 V-J features separated ophthalmopathy from stable hyperthyroidism.

Any patient presenting with uncontrolled infection, other autoimmune disease, pregnancy or lactation was left out. Each diagnosis drew on symptoms, thyroxine, TRAb, thyroid ultrasound and orbital computed tomography findings. V lost 4 bases and J lost 8, with 14 bases in between. Germline CDR1 reads LGHDT; CDR2 reads YNNKEL (reference sequence). This CDR3 contains 13 residues. The sample holds many counts of this clonotype. Its antigen is undetermined. Authors of the study amplified TCR beta CDR3 regions from RNA transcripts. The HTBI primer set served for first-round RT-PCR of the TCR CDR3. TCRdb recomputed calls from the multiplex PCR reads with MiXCR, one row per CDR3 protein. Of more than 300,000 distinct CDR3 sequences listed, about a fifth are singletons.

The chain links TRBV3-1 to TRBJ1-1; tentatively, D is TRBD1 (6 bases). Sequencing was carried out using blood. The receptor was isolated from a man aged 18 to 29 with Graves' ophthalmopathy. CDR3 region: CASSPQGQWEAFF. DNA for the CDR3: TGTGCCAGCAGCCCCCAGGGGCAGTGGGAAGCTTTCTTT.